This entry is about one T cell receptor beta chain. Its target is not known. Prominent immunodeficiency with autoinflammation defined PRAID. Profiled with immunoSEQ multiplex PCR; TCRdb holds only in-frame clones, not every one. The sample yields some 26,000 clones, 75% to 85% seen once. CDR1 is SGDLS and CDR2 is YYNGEE in the germline V gene. V lost 4 bases, J lost 1 base, and 7 bases lay in between. The CDR3 extends over 13 amino acids. The source of the sample is a study of stem cell transplantation in POMP-related autoinflammatory disease. Study-level results: A trend toward lower repertoire diversity and greater clonality appeared in every analyzed T-cell subset of PRAID patients.

The V gene is TRBV9, the J gene TRBJ2-3, with D uncertain. This receptor was obtained from a human donor with POMP-related autoinflammation and immune dysregulation (PRAID). Sequenced material: CD4+ T cells from PBMCs, taken before stem cell transplantation. Here the CDR3 DNA reads TGTGCCAGCAGCTTAACGGGCACAGATACGCAGTATTTT. Its translation is CASSLTGTDTQYF.